This is a list of T cell receptor beta chains from one sample in a study of T cells after yellow fever vaccination. TCRdb re-called the 5' RACE reads with MiXCR, one entry per CDR3 protein. The data hold fewer than 350,000 distinct CDR3 sequences, with 3% to 4.5% observed a single time. The material sequenced was PBMCs, taken on the day of the yellow fever booster vaccination. The receptors stem from a man aged 18 to 29 who received the YFV17D yellow fever vaccine. The CDR3 runs from the conserved cysteine through the conserved F or W. A D gene is named only where the DNA matches it firmly. Rows give clone size only sometimes, using once, few, many, or a class for an expanded clone.

TRBJ2-5	TRBV7-8	few	-	CASSPRLGLGGQETQYF	TGTGCCAGCAGCCCCAGGCTGGGGCTTGGGGGTCAAGAGACCCAGTACTTC
TRBJ1-1	TRBV4-2	few	TRBD1	CASSPSPTGGPEAFF	TGTGCCAGCAGCCCCTCTCCGACAGGGGGACCTGAAGCTTTCTTT
TRBJ2-3	TRBV7-3	many	-	CASSPQRADTQYF	TGTGCCAGCAGCCCGCAACGGGCAGATACGCAGTATTTT
TRBJ2-5	TRBV19	-	TRBD2	CASSIEGPGLAGQETQYF	TGTGCCAGTAGTATAGAGGGGCCGGGACTAGCGGGGCAAGAGACCCAGTACTTC
TRBJ2-6	TRBV4-3	many	-	CASSPRGAGANVLTF	TGCGCCAGCAGCCCGAGGGGAGCCGGGGCCAACGTCCTGACTTTC
TRBJ1-2	TRBV29-1	many	TRBD1	CSVSPHLRTGEGYTF	TGCAGCGTCTCCCCACACCTCAGGACAGGGGAAGGCTACACCTTC
TRBJ1-5	TRBV5-1	-	-	CASSLGAGSYQPQHF	TGCGCCAGCAGCTTGGGTGCAGGGTCCTATCAGCCCCAGCATTTT
TRBJ2-3	TRBV7-3	many	-	CASSSAGTAEAQYF	TGTGCCAGCAGCTCCGCCGGGACCGCCGAAGCGCAGTATTTT
TRBJ1-4	TRBV5-1	many	-	CASSLTGRVNEKLFF	TGCGCCAGCAGCTTGACGGGCAGGGTTAACGAAAAACTGTTTTTT
TRBJ2-5	TRBV19	-	TRBD2	CASSPTGTSLETQYF	TGTGCCAGTAGTCCCACCGGGACTAGCTTAGAGACCCAGTACTTC
TRBJ2-1	TRBV4-1	many	-	CASSQGYGEQFF	TGCGCCAGCAGCCAGGGGTACGGTGAGCAGTTCTTC
TRBJ2-1	TRBV11-1	many	TRBD2	CASSLRSGGGSYNEQFF	TGTGCCAGCAGCCTACGGTCCGGGGGGGGCTCCTACAATGAGCAGTTCTTC
TRBJ1-1	TRBV7-6	few	-	CASSKGLYTEAFF	TGTGCCAGCAGCAAAGGTCTTTACACTGAAGCTTTCTTT
TRBJ2-3	TRBV29-1	many	TRBD2	CSVEGLGLAGGSSTDTQYF	TGCAGCGTTGAAGGGCTCGGACTAGCGGGGGGTTCTAGCACAGATACGCAGTATTTT
TRBJ2-4	TRBV25-1	-	TRBD2	CASSLPAGGSLAKNIQYF	TGTGCCAGCAGCCTACCAGCGGGGGGATCACTAGCCAAAAACATTCAGTACTTC
TRBJ2-3	TRBV28	few	TRBD1	CASSFRQGALTDTQYF	TGTGCCAGCAGTTTTCGCCAGGGGGCCCTCACAGATACGCAGTATTTT
TRBJ2-2	TRBV6-5	many	TRBD1	CASRRQGTGELFF	TGTGCCAGCAGACGACAGGGGACCGGGGAGCTGTTTTTT
TRBJ2-1	TRBV11-2	-	TRBD2	CASSLGGLAQNEQFF	TGTGCCAGCAGCTTAGGGGGACTAGCACAGAATGAGCAGTTCTTC
TRBJ1-6	TRBV7-9	many	-	CASSRGETALNNSPLHF	TGTGCCAGCAGCCGGGGGGAGACAGCCTTGAATAATTCACCCCTCCACTTT
TRBJ2-3	TRBV2	-	-	CASSDLERADTQYF	TGTGCCAGCAGTGATCTAGAAAGGGCAGATACGCAGTATTTT
TRBJ1-3	TRBV10-3	many	-	CAIRSDNSGNTIYF	TGTGCCATCAGGAGCGACAACTCTGGAAACACCATATATTTT
TRBJ1-4	TRBV7-8	many	-	CASSPFVGRATNEKLFF	TGTGCCAGCAGCCCATTCGTGGGCCGAGCAACTAATGAAAAACTGTTTTTT
TRBJ2-1	TRBV12-3/TRBV12-4	many	TRBD1	CASSYDRVAYNEQFF	TGTGCCAGCAGCTATGACAGGGTTGCCTACAATGAGCAGTTCTTC
TRBJ2-3	TRBV19	many	-	CASSPRTTPDTQYF	TGTGCCAGTAGTCCCCGGACTACCCCCGATACGCAGTATTTT
TRBJ2-3	TRBV7-9	many	-	CASSSYRDPGTDTQYF	TGTGCCAGCAGTTCCTACCGGGACCCTGGCACAGATACGCAGTATTTT
TRBJ2-1	TRBV4-3	many	TRBD2	CASSLGLAGSTGEQFF	TGCGCCAGCAGCCTGGGACTAGCGGGGAGTACGGGTGAGCAGTTCTTC
TRBJ2-3	TRBV5-1	many	-	CASSPPNTDTQYF	TGCGCCAGCAGCCCACCAAATACCGATACGCAGTATTTT
TRBJ1-6	TRBV14	few	TRBD1	CASSQDRQGVGMNSPLHF	TGTGCCAGCAGCCAAGACCGACAGGGTGTAGGAATGAATTCACCCCTCCACTTT
TRBJ2-7	TRBV18	many	TRBD1	CASSPNFPDRGIYEQYF	TGTGCCAGCTCCCCAAACTTCCCGGACAGGGGTATCTACGAGCAGTACTTC
TRBJ2-1	TRBV2	many	TRBD1	CASFRDRGGRGARGNEQFF	TGTGCCAGCTTCCGGGACAGGGGAGGGCGCGGGGCTAGGGGCAATGAGCAGTTCTTC
TRBJ2-3	TRBV7-7	few	-	CASSLLRDTDTQYF	TGTGCCAGCAGCTTACTCAGGGACACAGATACGCAGTATTTT
TRBJ1-5	TRBV24-1	few	TRBD1	CATSDVRGEDQPQHF	TGTGCCACCAGTGATGTCAGGGGGGAGGATCAGCCCCAGCATTTT
TRBJ1-1	TRBV2	many	-	CACQSIGADTEAFF	TGTGCCTGCCAATCAATCGGGGCCGACACTGAAGCTTTCTTT
TRBJ1-1	TRBV5-1	-	TRBD1	CASSLGDRGITEAFF	TGCGCCAGCAGCTTGGGGGACAGGGGCATCACTGAAGCTTTCTTT
TRBJ2-3	TRBV5-1	many	TRBD1	CASSFGTGDSTDTQYF	TGCGCCAGCAGCTTCGGGACAGGGGATAGCACAGATACGCAGTATTTT
TRBJ1-2	TRBV18	many	-	CASSPQGDYGYTF	TGTGCCAGCTCACCACAAGGGGACTATGGCTACACCTTC
TRBJ2-1	TRBV6-2/TRBV6-3	few	-	CASSYRAYNEQFF	TGTGCCAGCAGTTACAGGGCCTACAATGAGCAGTTCTTC
TRBJ1-5	TRBV21-1	many	-	CASSHGGSKLYSNQPQHF	TGTGCCAGCAGCCACGGGGGGTCTAAATTATATAGCAATCAGCCCCAGCATTTT
TRBJ1-1	TRBV5-8	-	-	CASSFRQERWTEAFF	TGTGCCAGCAGCTTTAGACAGGAACGGTGGACTGAAGCTTTCTTT
TRBJ1-2	TRBV12-3/TRBV12-4	-	-	CASSLGDGHYGYTF	TGTGCCAGCAGTTTAGGGGACGGTCACTATGGCTACACCTTC
TRBJ2-5	TRBV5-1	many	-	CASSRLQEETQYF	TGCGCCAGCAGCCGACTACAGGAGGAGACCCAGTACTTC